This T cell receptor beta chain appears in the sequencing data of a study of cytomegalovirus exposure and HLA in healthy donors. Note on this clone: Antigen: not known.

The PCR ran on 60 Vbeta and 13 Jbeta primers. The table came from immunoSEQ multiplex PCR; TCRdb's copy has only in-frame clones and leaves some out. There are 150,000 or so clones in the sample; 75% to 90% occur only once, and over 1.5% lies in the top ten. Study results and limitations: A missense variant in DCLRE1C was later tied to TCR beta V- and J-gene trimming.

There are 14 residues in the CDR3. V shed 4 bases and J shed 3 bases, with 12 bases lying between them. Germline V lookup: CDR1 MGHRA, CDR2 YSYEKL. Sequencing was done on a sample of PBMCs. This clonotype was obtained from a woman aged 18-29 years in good health and CMV-seronegative. J is TRBJ1-1 and V is TRBV4-1, with D possibly being TRBD1 (5 bases). The CDR3 sequence: CASSPRPGDTEAFF. The DNA of the CDR3 is TGCGCCAGCAGCCCCCGACCGGGGGACACTGAAGCTTTCTTT.